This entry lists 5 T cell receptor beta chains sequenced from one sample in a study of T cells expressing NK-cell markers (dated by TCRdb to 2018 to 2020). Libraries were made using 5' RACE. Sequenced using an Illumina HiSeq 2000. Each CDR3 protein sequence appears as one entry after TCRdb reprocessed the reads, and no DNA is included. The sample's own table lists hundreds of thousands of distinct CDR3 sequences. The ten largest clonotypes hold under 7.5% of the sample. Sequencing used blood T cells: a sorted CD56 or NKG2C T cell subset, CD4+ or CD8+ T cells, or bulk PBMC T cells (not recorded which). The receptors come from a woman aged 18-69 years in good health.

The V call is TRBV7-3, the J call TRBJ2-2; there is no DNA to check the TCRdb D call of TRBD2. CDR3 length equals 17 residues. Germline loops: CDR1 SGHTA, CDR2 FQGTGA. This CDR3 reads CASSFGLAGVYTGELFF.

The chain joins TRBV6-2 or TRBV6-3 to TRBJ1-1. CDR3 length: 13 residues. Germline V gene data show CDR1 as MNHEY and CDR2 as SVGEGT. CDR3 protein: CASRWSLNTEAFF.

The CDR3 reads CAWSVSGGSSGANVLTF. V is TRBV30 and J is TRBJ2-6; the D gene TCRdb calls, TRBD1, cannot be checked with no DNA. The CDR3 totals 17 residues. Germline CDR1 is GTSNPN and CDR2 is SVGIG (reference sequence).

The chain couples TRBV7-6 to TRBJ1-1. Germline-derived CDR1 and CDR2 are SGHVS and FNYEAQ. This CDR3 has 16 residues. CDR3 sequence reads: CASSLGGRHTNTEAFF. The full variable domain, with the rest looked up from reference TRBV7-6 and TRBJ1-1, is GAGVSQSPRYKVTKRGQDVALRCDPISGHVSLYWYRQALGQGPEFLTYFNYEAQQDKSGLPNDRFSAERPEGSISTLTIQRTEQRDSAMYRCASSLGGRHTNTEAFFGQGTRLTVV.

The CDR3 sequence: CSTTPRTGSGETQYF. The chain is built from TRBV20-1 and TRBJ2-5; the TRBD1 assignment by TCRdb is unverifiable without DNA. This CDR3 is 15 amino acids long. CDR1 and CDR2 from the germline V gene are DFQATT and SNEGSKA (reference sequence).